The rows below give T cell receptor beta chains drawn from one sample of a study of cytomegalovirus exposure and HLA in healthy donors. The protocol was immunoSEQ multiplex PCR, while the TCRdb copy is restricted to in-frame clones and leaves out a portion. The sample holds about 200,000 clones; roughly 77% are singletons and the top ten take about 0.36%. The sample taken for sequencing was PBMCs. The receptor source for this set is a male donor in good health and CMV-seropositive. Both conserved end residues are part of each CDR3. Each record gives: CDR3 protein, CDR3 DNA, J gene, D gene, clone size, V gene. D genes are given only for firm matches. The listing skips clone size in some rows; elsewhere it reads once, few, many or a size class.

cdr3_aa: CSVSQGMDTQYF
cdr3_nt: TGCAGCGTTAGCCAGGGGATGGATACGCAGTATTTT
j_call: TRBJ2-3
d_call: .
clone_size: .
v_call: TRBV29-1

cdr3_aa: CASTETGIGGYTF
cdr3_nt: TGTGCCAGCACCGAGACAGGGATAGGCGGCTACACCTTC
j_call: TRBJ1-2
d_call: TRBD1
clone_size: .
v_call: TRBV6-1

cdr3_aa: CAWHNRRSGRVTDTQYF
cdr3_nt: TGTGCCTGGCATAACCGACGTAGCGGGAGGGTCACAGATACGCAGTATTTT
j_call: TRBJ2-3
d_call: TRBD2
clone_size: .
v_call: TRBV30

cdr3_aa: CASSLDRGGSYTF
cdr3_nt: TGTGCCAGCAGTCTCGACAGGGGAGGTAGCTACACCTTC
j_call: TRBJ1-2
d_call: TRBD1
clone_size: .
v_call: TRBV6-4

cdr3_aa: CASSWQTGRGAGELFF
cdr3_nt: TGTGCTAGCAGCTGGCAGACAGGACGGGGGGCCGGGGAGCTGTTTTTT
j_call: TRBJ2-2
d_call: .
clone_size: .
v_call: TRBV7-7

cdr3_aa: CASSYRGGYTF
cdr3_nt: TGTGCCAGCAGTTACCGGGGAGGCTACACCTTC
j_call: TRBJ1-2
d_call: .
clone_size: few
v_call: TRBV6-5

cdr3_aa: CASEPRTPETQYF
cdr3_nt: TGTGCCAGCGAGCCGCGCACCCCAGAGACCCAGTACTTC
j_call: TRBJ2-5
d_call: .
clone_size: .
v_call: TRBV2

cdr3_aa: CASRRESGELFF
cdr3_nt: TGTGCCAGCAGGCGGGAGTCCGGGGAGCTGTTTTTT
j_call: TRBJ2-2
d_call: TRBD2
clone_size: .
v_call: TRBV7-2

cdr3_aa: CASSPQEAGSVDSPLHF
cdr3_nt: TGTGCCAGCTCACCACAGGAGGCGGGTTCGGTCGATTCACCCCTCCACTTT
j_call: TRBJ1-6
d_call: .
clone_size: .
v_call: TRBV18

cdr3_aa: CTSSLRQGVDYGYTF
cdr3_nt: TGTACCAGCAGCCTTAGACAGGGGGTAGACTATGGCTACACCTTC
j_call: TRBJ1-2
d_call: TRBD1
clone_size: .
v_call: TRBV7-2

cdr3_aa: CATSRNDRVWASAFF
cdr3_nt: TGTGCCACCAGCAGAAACGACAGGGTATGGGCGTCGGCTTTCTTT
j_call: TRBJ1-1
d_call: TRBD1
clone_size: .
v_call: TRBV15

cdr3_aa: CASSQYYGGGYRDTQYF
cdr3_nt: TGCGCCAGCAGCCAATATTACGGCGGGGGTTATCGAGATACGCAGTATTTT
j_call: TRBJ2-3
d_call: TRBD2
clone_size: .
v_call: TRBV4-1

cdr3_aa: CASSLELAPYNEQFF
cdr3_nt: TGCGCCAGCAGCTTGGAACTAGCTCCCTACAATGAGCAGTTCTTC
j_call: TRBJ2-1
d_call: .
clone_size: once
v_call: TRBV5-1

cdr3_aa: CASSLKDGKKNTEAFF
cdr3_nt: TGTGCCAGCTCGCTAAAGGACGGGAAAAAAAACACTGAAGCTTTCTTT
j_call: TRBJ1-1
d_call: .
clone_size: .
v_call: TRBV18

cdr3_aa: CAISEAGDYTDTQYF
cdr3_nt: TGTGCCATCAGTGAGGCAGGCGACTACACAGATACGCAGTATTTT
j_call: TRBJ2-3
d_call: .
clone_size: .
v_call: TRBV10-3

cdr3_aa: CASSESEGAREETQYF
cdr3_nt: TGTGCCAGCTCCGAATCGGAGGGGGCGCGTGAAGAGACCCAGTACTTC
j_call: TRBJ2-5
d_call: .
clone_size: .
v_call: TRBV7-3

cdr3_aa: CASSQELGGGQGDGYTF
cdr3_nt: TGCGCCAGCAGCCAAGAATTGGGTGGCGGACAGGGGGATGGCTACACCTTC
j_call: TRBJ1-2
d_call: TRBD1
clone_size: .
v_call: TRBV4-3

cdr3_aa: CASSSSVATNEKLFF
cdr3_nt: TGTGCCAGCAGCTCGAGTGTTGCAACTAATGAAAAACTGTTTTTT
j_call: TRBJ1-4
d_call: .
clone_size: .
v_call: TRBV7-2

cdr3_aa: CASSLTRDRGDGYTF
cdr3_nt: TGTGCCAGCAGCTTAACCAGGGACAGGGGGGATGGCTACACCTTC
j_call: TRBJ1-2
d_call: TRBD1
clone_size: few
v_call: TRBV7-3

cdr3_aa: CASSMGQHGYTF
cdr3_nt: TGTGCCAGCAGCATGGGACAGCATGGCTACACCTTC
j_call: TRBJ1-2
d_call: TRBD1
clone_size: .
v_call: TRBV7-9

cdr3_aa: CASNRQGWEKLFF
cdr3_nt: TGTGCCAGCAATCGGCAGGGGTGGGAAAAACTGTTTTTT
j_call: TRBJ1-4
d_call: .
clone_size: .
v_call: TRBV2